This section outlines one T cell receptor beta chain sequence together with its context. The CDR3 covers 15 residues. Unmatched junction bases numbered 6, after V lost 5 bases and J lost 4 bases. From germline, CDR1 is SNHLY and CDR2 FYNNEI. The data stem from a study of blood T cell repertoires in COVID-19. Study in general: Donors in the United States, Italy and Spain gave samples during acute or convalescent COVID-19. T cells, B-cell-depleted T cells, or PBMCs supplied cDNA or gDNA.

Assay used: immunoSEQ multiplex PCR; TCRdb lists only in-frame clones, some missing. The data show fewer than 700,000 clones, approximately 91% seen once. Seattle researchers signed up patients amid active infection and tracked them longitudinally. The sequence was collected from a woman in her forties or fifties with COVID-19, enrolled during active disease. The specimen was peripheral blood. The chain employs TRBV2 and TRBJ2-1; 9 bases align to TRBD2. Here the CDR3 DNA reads TGTGCCAGCAGTTTGACTAGCGGCGCTTACAATGAGCAGTTCTTC. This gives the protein CASSLTSGAYNEQFF.